Listed below are T cell receptor beta chains from one sample, sequenced in a study of cytomegalovirus exposure and HLA in healthy donors. The assay was immunoSEQ multiplex PCR, and TCRdb's table has in-frame clones only and misses some. This table lists roughly 50,000 clones. Sequences were obtained from PBMCs. Receptors originate from an older woman in good health and CMV-seropositive. Both conserved end residues are part of each CDR3. A D gene is named only where the DNA matches it firmly.

>.|TRBJ1-5|TRBV12-5
CASGGSRGQPQHF
TGTGCTAGTGGGGGGAGTCGAGGTCAGCCCCAGCATTTT
>.|TRBJ2-1|TRBV6-5
CASSPGNEQFF
TGTGCCAGCAGTCCCGGTAATGAGCAGTTCTTC
>.|TRBJ1-5|TRBV5-8
CASSFDGGGQPQHF
TGTGCCAGCAGCTTTGACGGCGGTGGGCAGCCCCAGCATTTT
>TRBD2|TRBJ2-3|TRBV4-1
CASSHSSGGTTDTQYF
TGCGCCAGCAGCCATTCTAGCGGGGGGACCACAGATACGCAGTATTTT
>TRBD2|TRBJ2-7|TRBV5-5
CASSSGTSGVGYEQYF
TGTGCCAGCAGCTCCGGGACTAGCGGCGTTGGGTACGAGCAGTACTTC
>TRBD2|TRBJ2-7|TRBV6-5
CASSLFTSVFPYEQYF
TGTGCCAGCAGTTTATTTACTAGCGTTTTTCCCTACGAGCAGTACTTC
>.|TRBJ2-7|TRBV18
CASSPVGHSGSYEQYF
TGTGCCAGCTCACCGGTGGGTCATTCGGGTTCCTACGAGCAGTACTTC
>TRBD1|TRBJ2-7|TRBV6-1
CASSGGQTIAYEQYF
TGTGCCAGCAGTGGGGGACAGACGATCGCCTACGAGCAGTACTTC
>TRBD2|TRBJ2-2|TRBV7-6
CASSFLGGTGELFF
TGTGCCAGCAGTTTCTTGGGGGGGACCGGGGAGCTGTTTTTT
>.|TRBJ1-5|TRBV7-2
CASSSRAGANQPQHF
TGTGCCAGCAGCTCCCGCGCAGGGGCAAATCAGCCCCAGCATTTT
>.|TRBJ1-2|TRBV4-1
CASSQDQGRSGYTF
TGCGCCAGCAGCCAAGATCAGGGGAGATCTGGCTACACCTTC
>.|TRBJ1-1|TRBV6-5
CASSLATNTEDFF
TGTGCCAGCAGCCTTGCCACTAACACTGAAGATTTCTTT
>.|TRBJ1-5|TRBV4-1
CASSQGRQGNQPQHF
TGCGCCAGCAGCCAAGGGAGGCAAGGCAATCAGCCCCAGCATTTT
>.|TRBJ1-2|TRBV6-5
CASSYSDRRLNGYTF
TGTGCCAGCAGTTATTCCGACAGGCGGCTTAATGGCTACACCTTC
>.|TRBJ1-2|TRBV5-1
CASSLSGVSGYLNYGYTF
TGCGCCAGCAGCTTGTCAGGGGTTTCGGGTTACCTAAACTATGGCTACACCTTC
>.|TRBJ2-2|TRBV5-4
CASSLRGRGDTGELFF
TGTGCCAGCAGCTTGCGGGGGAGGGGGGACACCGGGGAGCTGTTTTTT
>.|TRBJ1-1|TRBV14
CASGRYRAEAFF
TGTGCCAGCGGTAGGTACAGGGCTGAAGCTTTCTTT
>.|TRBJ1-2|TRBV11-2
CASSPDSNYGYTF
TGTGCCAGCAGCCCGGACAGTAACTATGGCTACACCTTC
>.|TRBJ2-5|TRBV29-1
CSVGSGEIETQYF
TGCAGCGTTGGATCAGGGGAAATAGAGACCCAGTACTTC
>.|TRBJ2-2|TRBV19
CASSIGQGRAPTNTGELFF
TGTGCCAGTAGTATAGGACAGGGGAGGGCTCCCACGAACACCGGGGAGCTGTTTTTT
>.|TRBJ1-2|TRBV19
CASSAKEGYGYTF
TGTGCCAGTAGTGCGAAAGAGGGCTATGGCTACACCTTC
>.|TRBJ1-4|TRBV4-1
CASSPGPNTRGTRLDEKLFF
TGCGCCAGCAGCCCAGGCCCAAATACCAGGGGAACTAGGCTTGATGAAAAACTGTTTTTT
>TRBD2|TRBJ2-7|TRBV7-2
CASSTPGRAQYF
TGTGCCAGCAGCACCCCCGGGAGGGCGCAGTACTTC
>.|TRBJ1-6|TRBV25-1
CASSFGGGSPLHF
TGTGCCAGCAGCTTCGGGGGGGGTTCACCCCTCCACTTT
>TRBD1|TRBJ1-1|TRBV29-1
CSSDRGGTEAFF
TGCAGCTCGGACAGGGGAGGTACTGAAGCTTTCTTT
>.|TRBJ1-1|TRBV4-1
CASSQDRSLGNTEAFF
TGCGCCAGCAGCCAAGATAGGAGTTTGGGGAACACTGAAGCTTTCTTT
>.|TRBJ2-7|TRBV4-1
CASSQILKQGWSSYEQYF
TGCGCCAGCAGCCAAATTCTTAAACAGGGTTGGAGCTCCTACGAGCAGTACTTC
>TRBD1|TRBJ1-1|TRBV10-3
CATSGTGDTEAFF
TGTGCCACCTCCGGGACAGGGGACACTGAAGCTTTCTTT
>TRBD1|TRBJ2-7|TRBV7-2
CASSFDRDRGYEQYF
TGTGCCAGCAGCTTCGACCGGGACAGGGGATACGAGCAGTACTTC
>TRBD1|TRBJ1-5|TRBV14
CASSPGGTAGNQPQHF
TGTGCCAGCAGCCCAGGGGGGACAGCCGGCAATCAGCCCCAGCATTTT
>TRBD1|TRBJ2-7|TRBV11-3
CASSLGTGGYEQYF
TGTGCCAGCAGCTTGGGGACAGGGGGCTACGAGCAGTACTTC
>.|TRBJ2-1|TRBV12-5
CASQGSPSYNEQFF
TGTGCTAGCCAGGGGAGTCCCTCCTACAATGAGCAGTTCTTC
>TRBD1|TRBJ2-7|TRBV5-1
CASSSGQGIHEQYF
TGCGCCAGCAGCTCGGGACAGGGGATCCACGAGCAGTACTTC
>.|TRBJ1-6|TRBV6-5
CASRQGGGDSPLHF
TGTGCCAGCAGACAGGGTGGGGGGGATTCACCCCTCCACTTT
>TRBD2|TRBJ2-1|TRBV11-2
CASSPTTSGGSNEQFF
TGTGCCAGCAGCCCAACGACTAGCGGGGGGAGCAATGAGCAGTTCTTC
>TRBD1|TRBJ2-1|TRBV5-1
CASSSYPRDRGYNEQFF
TGCGCCAGCAGCTCGTATCCGCGGGACAGGGGATACAATGAGCAGTTCTTC
>TRBD2|TRBJ2-7|TRBV5-1
CASSTSSGPGDEQYF
TGCGCCAGCAGCACCTCTAGCGGTCCCGGGGACGAGCAGTACTTC